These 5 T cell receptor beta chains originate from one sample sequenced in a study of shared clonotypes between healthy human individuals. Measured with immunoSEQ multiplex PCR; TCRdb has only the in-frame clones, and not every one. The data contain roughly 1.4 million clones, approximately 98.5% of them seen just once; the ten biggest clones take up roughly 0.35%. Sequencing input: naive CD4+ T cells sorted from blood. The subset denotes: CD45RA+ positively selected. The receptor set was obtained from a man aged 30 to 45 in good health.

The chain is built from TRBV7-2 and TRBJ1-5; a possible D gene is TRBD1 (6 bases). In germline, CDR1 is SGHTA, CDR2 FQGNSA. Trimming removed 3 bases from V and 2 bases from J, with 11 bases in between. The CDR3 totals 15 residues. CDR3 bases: TGTGCCAGCAGCTTCAGGGGACTCGGCAATCAGCCCCAGCATTTT. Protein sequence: CASSFRGLGNQPQHF.

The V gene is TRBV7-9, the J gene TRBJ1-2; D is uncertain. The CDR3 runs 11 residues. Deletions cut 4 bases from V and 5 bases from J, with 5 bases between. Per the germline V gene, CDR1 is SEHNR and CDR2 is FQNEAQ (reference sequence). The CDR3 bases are TGTGCCAGCAGCTCACCATATGGCTACACCTTC. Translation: CASSSPYGYTF.

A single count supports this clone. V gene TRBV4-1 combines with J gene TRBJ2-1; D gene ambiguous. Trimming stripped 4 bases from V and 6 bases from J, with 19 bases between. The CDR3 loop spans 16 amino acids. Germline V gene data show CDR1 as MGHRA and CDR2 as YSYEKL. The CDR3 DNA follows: TGCGCCAGCAGCCGTGATGTCACGTCCGGAACCAATGAGCAGTTCTTC. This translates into CASSRDVTSGTNEQFF.

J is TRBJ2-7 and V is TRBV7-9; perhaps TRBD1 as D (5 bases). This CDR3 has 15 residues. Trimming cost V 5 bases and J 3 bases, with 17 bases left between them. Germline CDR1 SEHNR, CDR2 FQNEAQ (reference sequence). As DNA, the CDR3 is TGTGCCAGCAGCCTACAGGAATTGACTTACTACGAGCAGTACTTC. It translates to CASSLQELTYYEQYF.

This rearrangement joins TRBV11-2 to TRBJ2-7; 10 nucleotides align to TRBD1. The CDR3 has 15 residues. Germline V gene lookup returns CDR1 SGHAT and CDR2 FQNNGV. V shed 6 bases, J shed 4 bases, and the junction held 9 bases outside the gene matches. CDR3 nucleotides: TGTGCCAGCAGAAACCCCGGGACAGGGGCTTACGAGCAGTACTTC. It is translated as CASRNPGTGAYEQYF.